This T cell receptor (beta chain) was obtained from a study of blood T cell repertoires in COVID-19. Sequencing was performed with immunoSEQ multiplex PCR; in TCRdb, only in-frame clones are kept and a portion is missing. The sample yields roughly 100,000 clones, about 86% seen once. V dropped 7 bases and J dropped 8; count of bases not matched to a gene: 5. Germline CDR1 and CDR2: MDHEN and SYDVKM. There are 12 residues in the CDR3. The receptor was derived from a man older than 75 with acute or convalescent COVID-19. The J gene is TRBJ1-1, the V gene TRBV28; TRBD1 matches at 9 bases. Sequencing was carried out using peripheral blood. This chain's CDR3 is CASTNDRGEAFF. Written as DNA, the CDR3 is TGTGCCAGCACCAATGACAGGGGGGAAGCTTTCTTT.